A selection of T cell receptor beta chains follows, all from one sample in a study of CD8+ T cells in alopecia areata. The assay was immunoSEQ multiplex PCR, and TCRdb's table has in-frame clones only and misses some. The sample lists 150,000 to 200,000 clones; around 58% were seen once. The starting material was CD8+ T cells sorted from blood, obtained at week 24, from a patient treated with tofacitinib. The receptor source for this set is a human donor with alopecia areata. The CDR3 runs from the conserved cysteine through the conserved F or W. The D gene is left open where the match is weak. Size is omitted from some rows. Given values are once, few, many or a class for expanded clones.

d_call	clone_size	v_call	j_call	cdr3_aa
.	.	TRBV9	TRBJ2-1	CASSVDGGPLEQFF
.	.	TRBV4-2	TRBJ1-3	CASSRTFGRPNTIYF
.	.	TRBV30	TRBJ2-7	CAAGRGAFRSYEQYF
.	.	TRBV28	TRBJ1-5	CASSPYGTGGDRQPQHF
.	once	TRBV30	TRBJ2-5	CAWRLGLETQYF
.	.	TRBV30	TRBJ2-7	CACDRIRSSYEQYF
.	few	TRBV30	TRBJ2-7	CAWSLDSYEQYF
TRBD1	.	TRBV9	TRBJ1-5	CASSVGPGQEDQPQHF
.	few	TRBV10-3	TRBJ1-2	CAISTGTNYGYTF
.	.	TRBV9	TRBJ2-1	CASSVGGVEQFF
.	few	TRBV7-9	TRBJ2-7	CASSLFTDRTYEQYF
.	.	TRBV29-1	TRBJ1-2	CSVVLPNYGYTF
TRBD2	.	TRBV9	TRBJ2-7	CASSVGSGVPYEQYF
.	few	TRBV18	TRBJ2-1	CASSPQAGYNEQFF
TRBD1	few	TRBV14	TRBJ1-2	CASSLTGGVYGYTF
.	few	TRBV29-1	TRBJ2-4	CSADIKNIQYF
.	few	TRBV5-8	TRBJ2-5	CASSMRTAQRETQYF
TRBD1	few	TRBV29-1	TRBJ1-4	CRNRGLSEKLFF
.	.	TRBV6-5	TRBJ1-1	CASSLGGGLDTEAFF
.	.	TRBV7-9	TRBJ1-4	CASSPGGLGGEKLFF
TRBD2	.	TRBV6-5	TRBJ2-5	CASSTLAGGQETQYF
.	.	TRBV5-1	TRBJ2-7	CASSLETEQDSSYEQYF
.	.	TRBV7-2	TRBJ2-7	CASSLVSRPDYEQYF